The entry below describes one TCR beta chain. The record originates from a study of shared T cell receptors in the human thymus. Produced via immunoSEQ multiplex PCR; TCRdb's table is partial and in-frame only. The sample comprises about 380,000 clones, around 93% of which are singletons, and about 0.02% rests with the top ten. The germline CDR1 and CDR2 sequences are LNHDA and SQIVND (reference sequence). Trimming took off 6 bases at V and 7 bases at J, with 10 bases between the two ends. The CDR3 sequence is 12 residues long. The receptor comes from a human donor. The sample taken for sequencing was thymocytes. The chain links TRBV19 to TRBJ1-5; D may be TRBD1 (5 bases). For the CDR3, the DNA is TGTGCCAGTAGGGAGGGGTGGCAGCCCCAGCATTTT. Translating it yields CASREGWQPQHF.